Here is one T cell receptor beta chain with its context. This clone's antigen is unknown. Qualities for individual bases were not recorded, and no much larger clone is one base off. Counted from cysteine to phenylalanine, this CDR3 has 16 amino acids. The sequence is cut down to CDR3 DNA, 48 bases in frame from base 1. V is pruned by 5 bases and J by 5 bases, leaving 7 bases of the junction without a gene match. CDR1 and CDR2 (MNHEY, SMNVEV) derive from the germline V gene (reference sequence). The data derive from a study of blood T cell repertoires in COVID-19 (dated by TCRdb to 2019 to 2021). For context, the study as a whole: Collaborator samples came from the United States, Italy and Spain and covered acute and convalescent phases of COVID-19. Deeply sampled blood TCRbeta repertoires from subjects exposed to, actively infected with, or recovered from COVID-19 were included in the dataset. Where HLA class I and class II types were available, the types were taken from metadata supplied by the sample provider, not from assay-based typing. A freely available public database, intended as a resource for researchers studying the immune response to SARS-CoV-2, is where the repertoires were released. The sample metadata nearly always contained a de-identified subject ID, COVID-19 status, age in years and sex. The prospective study material was composed of cDNA or gDNA derived from T cells, B-cell-depleted T cells, or PBMCs. Samples came from the ongoing ImmuneRACE study (first 160 participants) plus 1,254 subjects from 6 global collaborators.

Whole blood was collected in K2EDTA tubes by collaborating institutions according to the institutions' own protocols. For TCRbeta analysis, collaborator samples were shipped as frozen whole blood, as isolated PBMCs, or as DNA extracted from either sample type. The immunoSEQ Assay, a bias-controlled multiplex PCR, was used to amplify TCRbeta CDR3 regions from genomic DNA. The original pipeline was this. Within the assay, amplification of reference gene primers was used to estimate how many nucleated cells each sample contained. To quantify the absolute abundance of each unique TCRbeta CDR3 rearrangement, sequence reads were collapsed and filtered. For each sample, productive Simpson clonality was calculated as the square root of Simpson's diversity index across productive rearrangements. The immuneACCESS repertoire file appears here via TCRdb, limited to in-frame rearrangements. These files lack a portion of the clones; in checked studies, under half of the deficit traces to unresolved V genes, and the cause of the others is not known. V, J and clone size are taken as reported in that table, and D and trimming were inferred from the DNA itself. Across this sample there are around 150,000 clones, with approximately 84% seen only once. The top ten clones comprise roughly 2.2% of the sample.

Summary of the overall study and its limitations: The quantity of clinical and demographic metadata differed by source and by participant and was supplied without curation.

The rearranged segments are TRBV27 and TRBJ1-5; the central 12 bases match TRBD1. The receptor was isolated from a man aged 70-80 years with acute or convalescent COVID-19. The material sequenced was peripheral blood. The encoded CDR3 is CASSLLGTGGDQPQHF. The DNA sequence is TGTGCCAGCAGTCTACTCGGGACAGGGGGCGATCAGCCCCAGCATTTT.